This T cell receptor beta chain was documented in a study of blood T cell repertoires in COVID-19 (dated by TCRdb to about 2020). In terms of the full investigation: Samples from collaborators originated in the United States, Italy and Spain and spanned both the acute and convalescent phases of COVID-19. The prospective study material was composed of cDNA or gDNA derived from T cells, B-cell-depleted T cells, or PBMCs. The dataset comprised deeply sampled blood TCRbeta repertoires from subjects exposed to, actively infected with, or recovered from COVID-19. The repertoires were made available in a free public database intended to serve as a resource for research on the immune response to SARS-CoV-2. The samples were drawn from the first 160 participants of the ongoing ImmuneRACE study and from roughly 1,300 subjects provided by 6 global collaborators. Sample metadata almost always included a de-identified subject ID, COVID-19 status, age in years and sex. Where HLA class I and class II types were available, the types were taken from metadata supplied by the sample provider, not from assay-based typing. Overall study outcomes, separate from this receptor: How much clinical and demographic metadata was included differed by source and by participant, and the metadata was provided uncurated.

To note about this clone: The clone's antigen remains unknown. Qualities for individual bases were not recorded, and no much larger clone is one base off.

One collaborating source in Seattle enrolled patients during active infection and followed them longitudinally through the course of disease. Whole blood was collected in K2EDTA tubes by collaborating institutions according to the institutions' own protocols. For TCRbeta analysis, collaborators shipped samples in one of three forms: frozen whole blood, isolated PBMCs, or DNA extracted from either of those sample types. The immunoSEQ Assay, a bias-controlled multiplex PCR, was used to amplify TCRbeta CDR3 regions from genomic DNA. In the original analysis: The number of nucleated cells in each sample was estimated from the amplification of reference gene primers within the assay. Sequence reads were collapsed and filtered to measure the absolute abundance of every unique TCRbeta CDR3 rearrangement. For each sample, productive Simpson clonality was calculated by taking the square root of Simpson's diversity index across productive rearrangements. TCRdb stores this immuneACCESS table with in-frame sequences only. Part of the clones is absent; in the studies checked, under half of the shortfall reflects unresolved V genes, and no reason is known for the rest. V and J calls plus clone size are reproduced from that table; the DNA served to infer D and trimming. Here the sample has fewer than 60,000 clones; around 87% occur a single time. The top ten hold 6.5% of the sample.

The CDR3 holds 13 amino acids from the cysteine to the phenylalanine. Only the CDR3 portion is preserved as DNA: 39 bases, with reading frame beginning at the first base. Based on the germline V gene (reference sequence), the CDR1 and CDR2 sequences are DFQATT and SNEGSKA. Trimming costs V 3 bases and J 2 bases, and their ends lie 8 bases apart. The specimen sequenced was peripheral blood. This clonotype was sampled from an older woman with COVID-19, enrolled during active disease. The chain links TRBV20-1 with TRBJ1-5; no D gene can be assigned with confidence. CDR3 reads: CSASFNRNQPQHF. The sequenced DNA: TGCAGTGCTAGTTTTAATCGCAATCAGCCCCAGCATTTT.